This TCR beta chain appears in the sequencing data of a study of shared clonotypes between healthy human individuals. Germline lookup yields CDR1 SGHVS and CDR2 FNYEAQ. The CDR3 is 16 amino acids. Trimming cost V 6 bases and J 0 bases, with 18 bases left between them. The protocol was immunoSEQ multiplex PCR, while the TCRdb copy is restricted to in-frame clones and leaves out a portion. The sample carries more than 2,000,000 clones, 85% to 95% recorded once. The V call is TRBV7-6, the J call TRBJ2-7, with D unclear. The clonotype comes from a young man in good health. Some clones in this sample may be carry-over from other donors' samples. Sequenced material: naive CD4+ T cells from PBMCs. Stated subset: CD45RA+ positively selected. Here the CDR3 reads CASSPHPSRSSYEQYF. The CDR3 coding sequence is TGTGCCAGCAGTCCACATCCTTCCAGGAGCTCCTACGAGCAGTACTTC. The complete variable domain, with remaining parts taken from reference TRBV7-6 and TRBJ2-7, reads GAGVSQSPRYKVTKRGQDVALRCDPISGHVSLYWYRQALGQGPEFLTYFNYEAQQDKSGLPNDRFSAERPEGSISTLTIQRTEQRDSAMYRCASSPHPSRSSYEQYFGPGTRLTVT.